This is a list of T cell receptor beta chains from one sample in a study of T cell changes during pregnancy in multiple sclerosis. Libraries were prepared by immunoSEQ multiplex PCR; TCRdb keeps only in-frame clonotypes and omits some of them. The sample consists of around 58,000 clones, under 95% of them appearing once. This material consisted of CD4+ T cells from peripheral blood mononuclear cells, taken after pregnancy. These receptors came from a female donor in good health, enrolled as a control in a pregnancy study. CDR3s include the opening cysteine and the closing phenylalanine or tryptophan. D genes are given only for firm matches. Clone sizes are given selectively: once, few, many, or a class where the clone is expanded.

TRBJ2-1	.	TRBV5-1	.	TGCGCCAGCAGTTTTGAGCCGACAATAAACCGCAATGAGCAGTTCTTC	CASSFEPTINRNEQFF
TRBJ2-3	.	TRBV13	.	TGTGCCACTCCTCGGGGAGTGGGAGATACGCAGTATTTT	CATPRGVGDTQYF
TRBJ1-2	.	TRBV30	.	TGTGCCTGGAGTGTAGGAGGTAGTGGCTACACCTTC	CAWSVGGSGYTF
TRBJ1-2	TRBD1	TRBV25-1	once	TGTGCCAGCAGTCGACAGGGGGCGCCGGGTGGCTACACCTTC	CASSRQGAPGGYTF
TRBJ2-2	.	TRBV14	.	TGTGCCAGCAGCCAAGAGGGAGCCCTGCAACTCAACACCGGGGAGCTGTTTTTT	CASSQEGALQLNTGELFF
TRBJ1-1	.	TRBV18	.	TGTGCCAGCTCACCACAGGGAGGCACTGAAGCTTTCTTT	CASSPQGGTEAFF
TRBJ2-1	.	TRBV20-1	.	TGCAGTGCTAGTGCGGATCATGAGCAGTTCTTC	CSASADHEQFF
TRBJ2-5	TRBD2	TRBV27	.	TGTGCCAGCAGTTTATCGAAGGCTAGCGGATCGTACCAAGAGACCCAGTACTTC	CASSLSKASGSYQETQYF
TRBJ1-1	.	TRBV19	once	TGTGCCAGTAAGGCGGGAGGGGTTACTGAAGCTTTCTTT	CASKAGGVTEAFF
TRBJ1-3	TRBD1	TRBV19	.	TGTGCCAGTAAATCGACAGGGGACTCTGGAAACACCATATATTTT	CASKSTGDSGNTIYF
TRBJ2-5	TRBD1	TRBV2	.	TGTGCCAGCAGTGAACAGGGGGTAGGAGAGACCCAGTACTTC	CASSEQGVGETQYF
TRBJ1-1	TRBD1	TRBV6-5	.	TGTGCCAGCAGTTACTGGAACAGGGGGGCTGAAGCTTTCTTT	CASSYWNRGAEAFF
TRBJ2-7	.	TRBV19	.	TGTGCCAGTAGTATAGGGGGGGGCCTTGGTAGCGAGCAGTACTTC	CASSIGGGLGSEQYF